This is a list of T cell receptor beta chains from one sample in a study of Ad26.COV2.S vaccination and SARS-CoV-2 variants. Method: immunoSEQ multiplex PCR; TCRdb's copy keeps in-frame clones and lacks some. The data contain about half a million clones, 80% to 90% of them singletons. The sequencing here drew on peripheral blood, taken in a trial of Ad26.COV2.S vaccine versus placebo. The receptors stem from a person between 18 and 59 years old who received the Ad26.COV2.S COVID-19 vaccine or a placebo. The CDR3 runs from the conserved cysteine through the conserved F or W. D genes are given only for firm matches. Part of the rows lack a size; the others show once, few, many or a class for expanded clones.

j_call | d_call | v_call | clone_size | cdr3_nt | cdr3_aa
TRBJ1-3 | TRBD1 | TRBV28 | NA | TGTGCCAGCAGTCGACCCGGGACAGACGGAAACACCATATATTTT | CASSRPGTDGNTIYF
TRBJ1-2 | TRBD1 | TRBV4-1 | NA | TGCGCCAGCAGCCAAGATTGGAGGGACAGGGGAGCCGGCTACACCTTC | CASSQDWRDRGAGYTF
TRBJ2-3 | NA | TRBV13 | NA | TGTGCCACATTACAGGCCCCGGCAGATACGCAGTATTTT | CATLQAPADTQYF
TRBJ1-2 | NA | TRBV6-6 | NA | TGTGCCAGCAGTCCACCAGGGACTGGCGGCTACACCTTC | CASSPPGTGGYTF
TRBJ1-2 | NA | TRBV18 | NA | TGTGCCAGCTCACGCGGACAGTTCGACTATGGCTACACCTTC | CASSRGQFDYGYTF
TRBJ2-1 | NA | TRBV7-9 | NA | TGTGCCAGCAGCTTAGGGTACAGGGAATACAATGAGCAGTTCTTC | CASSLGYREYNEQFF
TRBJ1-1 | TRBD1 | TRBV4-3 | NA | TGCGCCAGCAGCCAAGATCGCTTCCCGGCAGGGGGGAACACTGAAGCTTTCTTT | CASSQDRFPAGGNTEAFF
TRBJ2-7 | TRBD1 | TRBV5-1 | NA | TGCGCCAGCAGCTTGGGACCTGGGACAGGGGGCGACGAGCAGTACTTC | CASSLGPGTGGDEQYF
TRBJ1-1 | NA | TRBV5-1 | NA | TGCGCCAGCAGCGCAACAGCCCCGTTGAACACTGAAGCTTTCTTT | CASSATAPLNTEAFF
TRBJ2-7 | NA | TRBV5-1 | NA | TGCGCCAGCAGCGTCCGGGACCCACTCGGCGAGCAGTACTTC | CASSVRDPLGEQYF
TRBJ2-2 | TRBD1 | TRBV6-5 | NA | TGTGCCATCCCAGTCGCGGACAGGGTGGCAGGGGAGCTGTTTTTT | CAIPVADRVAGELFF
TRBJ2-1 | NA | TRBV19 | NA | TGTGCCAGTAGGAAAACCGGGACGACACTCAGCTCCTACAATGAGCAGTTCTTC | CASRKTGTTLSSYNEQFF
TRBJ2-6 | TRBD1 | TRBV28 | NA | TGTGCCACACAACCAACAGGGGGCCGAGGCTCTGGGGCCAACGTCCTGACTTTC | CATQPTGGRGSGANVLTF
TRBJ2-1 | NA | TRBV19 | NA | TGTGCCAGTACCCCTTCCGGGCCGGACAATGAGCAGTTCTTC | CASTPSGPDNEQFF
TRBJ2-3 | TRBD2 | TRBV5-1 | NA | TGCGCCAGCAGCTTGTTCCCCGGGGGGGGCACAGATACGCAGTATTTT | CASSLFPGGGTDTQYF
TRBJ1-1 | NA | TRBV7-9 | NA | TGTGCCAGCAGCTTAGATGGGGTTTCGCACACTGAAGCTTTCTTT | CASSLDGVSHTEAFF
TRBJ2-1 | TRBD2 | TRBV5-1 | NA | TGCGCCAGCAGCTTGGACATAGCGGGACTATACAATGAGCAGTTCTTC | CASSLDIAGLYNEQFF
TRBJ2-7 | TRBD2 | TRBV3-1/TRBV3-2 | NA | TGTGCCAGCAGCCAAGGGACTAGCGGGAAATACGAGCAGTACTTC | CASSQGTSGKYEQYF
TRBJ1-3 | NA | TRBV11-3 | NA | TGTGCCAGCAGCTTAGAAAGAAGGGGAGGAGGTGATGGAAACACCATATATTTT | CASSLERRGGGDGNTIYF
TRBJ2-3 | TRBD2 | TRBV9 | NA | TGTGCCAGCAGCGTAGTCGGGACTAGCGGAGATACGCAGTATTTT | CASSVVGTSGDTQYF
TRBJ1-5 | NA | TRBV7-2 | NA | TGTGCCAGCAGCGCCAGCAGGGATAGCAATCAGCCCCAGCATTTT | CASSASRDSNQPQHF
TRBJ2-5 | NA | TRBV5-1 | NA | TGCGCCAGCAGCTCGGGGCGCGGGGAGACCCAGTACTTC | CASSSGRGETQYF
TRBJ1-5 | NA | TRBV10-3 | NA | TGTGCCATCAGTCACTCCGGGACTCAAAACCTACGGGGCAATCAGCCCCAGCATTTT | CAISHSGTQNLRGNQPQHF
TRBJ1-1 | TRBD1 | TRBV6-5 | NA | TGTGCCAGCATCTCACAGGGGGTAGGTGAAGCTTTCTTT | CASISQGVGEAFF
TRBJ1-5 | NA | TRBV21-1 | NA | TGTGCCAGCAGCGCCCGGACAGGGTACGCCCCCCAGCATTTT | CASSARTGYAPQHF
TRBJ2-1 | TRBD2 | TRBV7-6 | NA | TGTGCCAGCAGCTTCCCTAGCGGCCCGGTCGGTGAGCAGTTCTTC | CASSFPSGPVGEQFF
TRBJ2-5 | NA | TRBV28 | NA | TGTGCCAGCAGTTATGATTATAATCCGAGGACCCAGTACTTC | CASSYDYNPRTQYF
TRBJ1-5 | TRBD1 | TRBV6-2/TRBV6-3 | NA | TGTGCCAGCAGTTACTCGATGGGACAGGGAGATCAAGGGGATCAGCCCCAGCATTTT | CASSYSMGQGDQGDQPQHF
TRBJ2-7 | NA | TRBV30 | NA | TGTGCCTGGAGCGTCAGGCAATACGAGCAGTACTTC | CAWSVRQYEQYF
TRBJ2-3 | NA | TRBV18 | NA | TGTGCCAGCTCACCCATGGAGTCCACAGATACGCAGTATTTT | CASSPMESTDTQYF
TRBJ2-7 | NA | TRBV7-9 | NA | TGTGCCAGCAGCTTACGGGCCAACTCCTACGAGCAGTACTTC | CASSLRANSYEQYF
TRBJ2-5 | TRBD1 | TRBV13 | NA | TGTGCCAGCAGCACACGGACAGGCCAAGAGACCCAGTACTTC | CASSTRTGQETQYF
TRBJ2-7 | TRBD2 | TRBV2 | NA | TGTGCCAGCAGTGTGTCTAGCGGGAGCCGGGTCTACGAGCAGTACTTC | CASSVSSGSRVYEQYF
TRBJ1-4 | NA | TRBV18 | NA | TGTGCCAGCTCACCAGTGGAGGGCGAAAAACTGTTTTTT | CASSPVEGEKLFF
TRBJ2-2 | NA | TRBV29-1 | NA | TGCAGCGGGGGAGTGGGGGGAGCGAACACCGGGGAGCTGTTTTTT | CSGGVGGANTGELFF
TRBJ1-5 | NA | TRBV3-1/TRBV3-2 | once | TGTGCCAGCAGCCAAGTGTCGGGGGCGAGCAATCAGCCCCAGCATTTT | CASSQVSGASNQPQHF
TRBJ2-3 | NA | TRBV11-2 | NA | TGTGCCAGCAGCTTAGATACGCAGTATTTT | CASSLDTQYF
TRBJ1-3 | TRBD1 | TRBV6-5 | NA | TGTGCCAGCCGGACAGGGATTACTGGAAACACCATATATTTT | CASRTGITGNTIYF
TRBJ2-3 | NA | TRBV6-2/TRBV6-3 | NA | TGTGCCAGCAGCCTGACAGATACGCAGTATTTT | CASSLTDTQYF
TRBJ1-6 | NA | TRBV9 | NA | TGTGCCAGCAGCGTAGACTCCTATAATTCACCCCTCCACTTT | CASSVDSYNSPLHF
TRBJ1-1 | TRBD1 | TRBV7-9 | once | TGTGCCAGCCAGGGGGGAGACGGTCGGGTCGCTGAAGCTTTCTTT | CASQGGDGRVAEAFF
TRBJ2-5 | TRBD2 | TRBV5-1 | NA | TGCGCCAGCAGCTCCTTTCGGACTAGTCAGGAGACCCAGTACTTC | CASSSFRTSQETQYF
TRBJ2-2 | NA | TRBV25-1 | NA | TGTGCCAGCAGTGATCCACCCAAAGGGGGTTTGACCGGGGAGCTGTTTTTT | CASSDPPKGGLTGELFF
TRBJ1-2 | NA | TRBV4-1 | NA | TGCGCCAGCAGCCAAGATGGTCTGGGCTTGAATGGCTACACCTTC | CASSQDGLGLNGYTF
TRBJ1-5 | TRBD1 | TRBV28 | once | TGTGCCAGCAGCCATATGAGGCCGGGACAGGGCCGCAATCAGCCCCAGCATTTT | CASSHMRPGQGRNQPQHF